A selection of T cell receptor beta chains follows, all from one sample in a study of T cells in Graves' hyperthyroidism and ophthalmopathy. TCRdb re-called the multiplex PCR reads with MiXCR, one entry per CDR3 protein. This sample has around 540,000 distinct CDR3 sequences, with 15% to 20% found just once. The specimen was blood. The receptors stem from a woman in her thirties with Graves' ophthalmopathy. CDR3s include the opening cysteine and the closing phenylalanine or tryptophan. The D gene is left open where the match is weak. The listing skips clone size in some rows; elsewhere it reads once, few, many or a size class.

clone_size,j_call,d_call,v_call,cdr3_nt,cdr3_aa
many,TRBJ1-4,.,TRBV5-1,TGCGCCAGCAGCTTGAGCGGTCAGTCTAATGAAAAACTGTTTTTT,CASSLSGQSNEKLFF
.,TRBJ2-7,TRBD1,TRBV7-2,TGTGCCAGCAGCTTAGTGGGGCACACACAGGGGGCGGAAGAGCAGTACTTC,CASSLVGHTQGAEEQYF
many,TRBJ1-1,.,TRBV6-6,TGTGCCAGCAGTTACACGGGGCCGGTGAACACTGAAGCTTTCTTT,CASSYTGPVNTEAFF
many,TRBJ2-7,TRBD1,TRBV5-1,TGCGCCAGCAGCCTGCGACAGGGTATCTACGAGCAGTACTTC,CASSLRQGIYEQYF
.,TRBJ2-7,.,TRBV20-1,TGCAGTGCAACCCCAAGATCCCCCTCCCATTCCCACGAGCAGTACTTC,CSATPRSPSHSHEQYF
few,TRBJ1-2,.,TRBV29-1,TGCAGCGCACTATTGGGCAGGGGTAACTATGGCTACACCTTC,CSALLGRGNYGYTF
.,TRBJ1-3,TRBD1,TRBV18,TGTGCCAGCTCAAGTCCCGAGGGGGCTAGCTCTGGAAACACCATATATTTT,CASSSPEGASSGNTIYF
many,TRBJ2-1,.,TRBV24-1,TGTGCCACCAGTGATTTGGGGCCCGAGCAGTTCTTC,CATSDLGPEQFF
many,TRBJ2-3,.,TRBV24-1,TGTGCCACCAGTGACCCTGACCCGGGAGAGGGCACAGATACGCAGTATTTT,CATSDPDPGEGTDTQYF
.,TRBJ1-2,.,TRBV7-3,TGTGCCAGCAGCTTAAAACGTGTCCCTCGTGTAACTCTTCCACCCGGCTATGGCTACACCTTC,CASSLKRVPRVTLPPGYGYTF
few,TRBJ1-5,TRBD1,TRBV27,TGTGCCAGCAGTCCGAGACAGGGGGTACCTCAGCCCCAGCATTTT,CASSPRQGVPQPQHF
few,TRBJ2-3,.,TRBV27,TGTGCCAGCACTCAACGGAGCACAGATACGCAGTATTTT,CASTQRSTDTQYF
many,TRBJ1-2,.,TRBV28,TGTGCCAGCAGGACCGGGACATTCGATGGCTACACCTTC,CASRTGTFDGYTF
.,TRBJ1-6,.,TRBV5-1,TGCGCCAGCAGCCTTGGGAGGGGCAGGGAGGATTCACCCCTCCACTTT,CASSLGRGREDSPLHF
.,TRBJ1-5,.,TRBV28,TGTGCCAGCAGATTCGATTGGAATGGCAATCAGCCCCAGCATTTT,CASRFDWNGNQPQHF
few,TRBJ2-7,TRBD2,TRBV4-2,TGTGCCAGCAGCGAGGGGTCTAGCGGGAGTGGCGAGCAGTACTTC,CASSEGSSGSGEQYF
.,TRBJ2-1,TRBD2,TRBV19,TGTGCCAGTACTCCCGGCGGGAGGGCCGGGGATGAGCAGTTCTTC,CASTPGGRAGDEQFF
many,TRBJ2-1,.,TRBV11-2,TGTGCCAGCAGCTTGCCCGGACGCCACAATGAGCAGTTCTTC,CASSLPGRHNEQFF
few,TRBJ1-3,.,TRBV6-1,TGTGCCAGCAGCTCTGACAGGTCTGGAAACACCATATATTTT,CASSSDRSGNTIYF
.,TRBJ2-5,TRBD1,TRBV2,TGTGCCAATAGACAGGGGATTCAAGAGACCCAGTACTTC,CANRQGIQETQYF
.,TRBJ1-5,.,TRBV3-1,TGTGCCAGCAGCCAAGATTGGGGGAATCAGCCCCAGCATTTT,CASSQDWGNQPQHF
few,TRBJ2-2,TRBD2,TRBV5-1,TGCGCCAGCAGCTTCGGGACTACCAACACCGGGGAGCTGTTTTTT,CASSFGTTNTGELFF
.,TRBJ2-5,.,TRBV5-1,TGCGCCAGCAGCTTGGAACCAAACGCGAGGAAAGAGACCCAGTACTTC,CASSLEPNARKETQYF
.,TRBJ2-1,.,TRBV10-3,TGTGCCATCACGGATATACCGGAAAATGAGCAGTTCTTC,CAITDIPENEQFF
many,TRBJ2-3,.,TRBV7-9,TGTGCCAGCAGCTTAGATCCAGCGGGTTCTAGCACAGATACGCAGTATTTT,CASSLDPAGSSTDTQYF
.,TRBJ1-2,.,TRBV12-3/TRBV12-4,TGTGCCACTCAACCTGGGTCGGGAGACTATGGCTACACCTTC,CATQPGSGDYGYTF
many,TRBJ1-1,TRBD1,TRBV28,TGTGCCAGCAGTACGGGACAGCCTGAAGCTTTCTTT,CASSTGQPEAFF
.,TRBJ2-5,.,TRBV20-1,TGCAGTGTCCAGGGGTTGGAGACCCAGTACTTC,CSVQGLETQYF
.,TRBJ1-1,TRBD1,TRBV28,TGTGCCAGCAGTAGGGAGGGGGCGAGTTGGAACACTGAAGCTTTCTTT,CASSREGASWNTEAFF
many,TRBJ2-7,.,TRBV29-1,TGCAGCGTTGCCGACAGGAGCTCCTACGAGCAGTACTTC,CSVADRSSYEQYF
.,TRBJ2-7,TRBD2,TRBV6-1,TGTGCCAGCAGTGTTGGTCGGGGGGGAGGGCCCTACGAGCAGTACTTC,CASSVGRGGGPYEQYF